This is a list of T cell receptor beta chains from one sample in a study of T cells after yellow fever vaccination. TCRdb passed the 5' RACE reads through MiXCR, listing each CDR3 protein once. The data contain 500,000 to 700,000 distinct CDR3 sequences, about 19% of them singletons. Here the sequenced sample was PBMCs, taken 15 days after the yellow fever booster vaccination. All receptors come from a man aged 25 to 40 who received the YFV17D yellow fever vaccine. The CDR3 runs from the conserved cysteine through the conserved F or W. Each record gives: clone size, V gene, J gene, CDR3 length, D gene, CDR3 DNA, CDR3 protein. A D gene is named only where the DNA matches it firmly. Some rows have no size entry. The others give once, few or many, or a class for an expanded clone.

-,TRBV4-3,TRBJ2-3,17,TRBD2,TGCGCCAGCAGCCAAAGGGGCCTAGCGGGATCCACAGATACGCAGTATTTT,CASSQRGLAGSTDTQYF
-,TRBV20-1,TRBJ2-5,18,-,TGCTGTGCTAGAGAGGGGCTGCACCGGGACGTCTTAGCGGAGACCCAGTACTTC,CCAREGLHRDVLAETQYF
few,TRBV30,TRBJ2-7,12,-,TGTGCCTGGAGTTTCGCGGACTACGAGCAGTACTTC,CAWSFADYEQYF
few,TRBV28,TRBJ2-1,11,-,TGTGCCAGCGGAGCCTACAATGAGCAGTTCTTC,CASGAYNEQFF
few,TRBV10-1,TRBJ2-1,13,TRBD2,TGCGCCAGCGCTAGCGGACCCTACAATGAGCAGTTCTTC,CASASGPYNEQFF
many,TRBV10-3,TRBJ2-1,16,TRBD1,TGTGCCATCAGTGAGTGGGACAGGGGAGGGCACAATGAGCAGTTCTTC,CAISEWDRGGHNEQFF
few,TRBV10-2,TRBJ2-1,14,-,TGCGCCAGCACAGCGCAAACCTCCTACAATGAGCAGTTCTTC,CASTAQTSYNEQFF
-,TRBV6-6,TRBJ2-7,13,TRBD2,TGTGCCAGTGCTAGCGGTAATTCCTACGAGCAGTACTTC,CASASGNSYEQYF
-,TRBV27,TRBJ1-1,16,-,TGTGCCAGCAGTTTAGCAGGGGCGCGGGGGAACACTGAAGCTTTCTTT,CASSLAGARGNTEAFF
few,TRBV7-2,TRBJ2-1,17,-,TGTGCCAGCAGCTCTCCCCGACAGGATCTTTATTTGAATGAGCAGTTCTTC,CASSSPRQDLYLNEQFF
few,TRBV12-3/TRBV12-4,TRBJ2-7,13,TRBD1,TGTGCCAGCAGCCGGACAGGGGGTTCCGAGCAGTACTTC,CASSRTGGSEQYF
few,TRBV28,TRBJ2-3,14,-,TGTGCCAGCAGGAAAACAGGGAGCACAGATACGCAGTATTTT,CASRKTGSTDTQYF
few,TRBV28,TRBJ2-3,13,-,TGTGCCAGCAGGGTACGGGTCACAGATACGCAGTATTTT,CASRVRVTDTQYF
few,TRBV4-3,TRBJ2-1,17,-,TGCGCCAGCAGCCATAGCATCGGGAGCGGATCCTACAATGAGCAGTTCTTC,CASSHSIGSGSYNEQFF
-,TRBV11-1,TRBJ2-7,14,TRBD2,TGTGCCAGCAGCCGGGGACTAGCGATCGACGAGCAGTACTTC,CASSRGLAIDEQYF
-,TRBV5-6,TRBJ2-5,17,TRBD2,TGTGCCAGCAGCCCGAGGACTAGCGGGATTCAGGCGCAGACCCAGTACTTC,CASSPRTSGIQAQTQYF
-,TRBV3-1,TRBJ2-1,13,-,TGTGCCAGCAGCCAACGACTTGCCCATGAGCAGTTCTTC,CASSQRLAHEQFF
many,TRBV5-1,TRBJ1-1,15,-,TGCGCCAGCACCGAGGGTGGGGGAATGAACACTGAAGCTTTCTTT,CASTEGGGMNTEAFF
-,TRBV11-3,TRBJ2-3,15,-,TGTGCCAGCAGCTTATCGGGTCCTCTGGCAGATACGCAGTATTTT,CASSLSGPLADTQYF
-,TRBV20-1,TRBJ2-7,14,TRBD1,TGCAGTGCTAGTCGGACAGGGGGTGTCTACGAGCAGTACTTC,CSASRTGGVYEQYF
few,TRBV4-2,TRBJ2-7,16,TRBD1,TGTGCCAGCAGCCAAGAAGGCGGGACAGGGAGTTACGAGCAGTACTTC,CASSQEGGTGSYEQYF
once,TRBV20-1,TRBJ2-3,12,-,TGCAGTGCTAGAATTGTGGGCGATACGCAGTATTTT,CSARIVGDTQYF
-,TRBV5-1,TRBJ1-2,15,TRBD1,TGCGCCAGCAGCAAGCACAGGGGGATGGACTATGGCTACACCTTC,CASSKHRGMDYGYTF
-,TRBV12-3/TRBV12-4,TRBJ2-5,14,TRBD2,TGTGCCAGCAGTTCCGGGGGGAGAGAAGAGACCCAGTACTTC,CASSSGGREETQYF
-,TRBV3-1,TRBJ2-2,17,TRBD2,TGTGCCAGCAGCCAGAGGCTAGCGGGCATAGCCGTCGGGGAGCTGTTTTTT,CASSQRLAGIAVGELFF
few,TRBV7-9,TRBJ2-7,13,-,TGTGCCAGCAGCCGCGAGGGCTCCTACGAGCAGTACTTC,CASSREGSYEQYF
-,TRBV12-3/TRBV12-4,TRBJ2-1,16,TRBD2,TGTGCCAGCACCTCGAGAGGGACTAGCGGGTATAGTGAGCAGTTCTTC,CASTSRGTSGYSEQFF
few,TRBV4-2,TRBJ2-1,15,TRBD1,TGTGCCAGCAGCCAAGCGAGGACAGGGTACAATGAGCAGTTCTTC,CASSQARTGYNEQFF
-,TRBV7-2,TRBJ2-5,14,-,TGTGCCAGCAGTAAAAAGGAGGGCCGAGAGACCCAGTACTTC,CASSKKEGRETQYF
few,TRBV28,TRBJ2-1,15,TRBD2,TGTGCCAGCAGTTTCCGACTAGCGGGAGTCTATGAGCAGTTCTTC,CASSFRLAGVYEQFF
-,TRBV29-1,TRBJ1-1,12,-,TGCAGCGTAGACAGGCGGGATACTGAAGCTTTCTTT,CSVDRRDTEAFF
-,TRBV6-1,TRBJ2-2,13,-,TGTGCCAGTAAAGCCCGTAACACCGGGGAGCTGTTTTTT,CASKARNTGELFF